This T cell receptor (beta chain) emerged from a study of T cell responses to AZD1222 COVID-19 vaccine. Points from the study as a whole: After the peak T cell response, and only then, were repertoires sampled.

Germline values: CDR1 LGHNA, CDR2 YSLEER. The CDR3 sequence is 18 residues long. V shed 3 bases, J shed 2 bases, and the junction held 11 bases outside the gene matches. Repertoires were generated with immunoSEQ multiplex PCR, while TCRdb's copy carries only in-frame clones and drops some. The sample lists some 180,000 clones; approximately 92% were seen once. Note on this clone: Antigen unknown.

The chain joins TRBV4-3 to TRBJ2-1; 9 nucleotides line up with TRBD2. Here the sequenced sample was peripheral blood, taken 28 days after the second dose of the MenACWY control vaccine. The TCR was taken from an adult who received the MenACWY meningococcal vaccine as a control. CDR3 residues: CASSQSLVAGAPYNEQFF. In DNA, the CDR3 is TGCGCCAGCAGCCAGTCCCTTGTAGCGGGGGCCCCCTACAATGAGCAGTTCTTC.